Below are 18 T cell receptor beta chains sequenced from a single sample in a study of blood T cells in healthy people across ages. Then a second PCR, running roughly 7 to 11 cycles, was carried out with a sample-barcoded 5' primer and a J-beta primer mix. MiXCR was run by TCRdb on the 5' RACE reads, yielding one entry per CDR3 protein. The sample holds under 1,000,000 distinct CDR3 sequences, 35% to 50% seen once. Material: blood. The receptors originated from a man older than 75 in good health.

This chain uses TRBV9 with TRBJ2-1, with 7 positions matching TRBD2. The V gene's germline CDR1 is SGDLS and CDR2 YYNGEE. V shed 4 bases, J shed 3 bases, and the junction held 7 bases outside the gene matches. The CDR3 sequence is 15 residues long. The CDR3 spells CASSPGGENYNEQFF. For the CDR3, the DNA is TGTGCCAGCAGCCCGGGGGGAGAGAACTACAATGAGCAGTTCTTC.

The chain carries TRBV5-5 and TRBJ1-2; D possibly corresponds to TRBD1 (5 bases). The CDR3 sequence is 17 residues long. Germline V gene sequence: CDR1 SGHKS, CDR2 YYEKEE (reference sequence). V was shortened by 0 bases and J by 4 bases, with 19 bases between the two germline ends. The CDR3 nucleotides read TGTGCCAGCAGCTTGGAAGGACAAGCAAGCTCCTCCTATGGCTACACCTTC. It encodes CASSLEGQASSSYGYTF.

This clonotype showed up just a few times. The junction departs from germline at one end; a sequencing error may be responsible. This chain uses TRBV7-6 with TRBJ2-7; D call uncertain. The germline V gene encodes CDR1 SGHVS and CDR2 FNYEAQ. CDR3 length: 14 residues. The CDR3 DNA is TGTGCCAGCCGCTTACGTCCAGGAGACTACGAGCAGTACTTC. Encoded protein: CASRLRPGDYEQYF. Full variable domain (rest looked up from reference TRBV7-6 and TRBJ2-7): GAGVSQSPRYKVTKRGQDVALRCDPISGHVSLYWYRQALGQGPEFLTYFNYEAQQDKSGLPNDRFSAERPEGSISTLTIQRTEQRDSAMYRCASRLRPGDYEQYFGPGTRLTVT.

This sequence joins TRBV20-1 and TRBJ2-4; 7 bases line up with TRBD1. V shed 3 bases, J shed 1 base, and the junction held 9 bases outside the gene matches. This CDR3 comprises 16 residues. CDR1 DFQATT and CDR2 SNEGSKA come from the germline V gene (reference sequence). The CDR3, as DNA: TGCAGTGCTAGCGACCAACCGACAGGGGCCAAAAACATTCAGTACTTC. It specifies CSASDQPTGAKNIQYF.

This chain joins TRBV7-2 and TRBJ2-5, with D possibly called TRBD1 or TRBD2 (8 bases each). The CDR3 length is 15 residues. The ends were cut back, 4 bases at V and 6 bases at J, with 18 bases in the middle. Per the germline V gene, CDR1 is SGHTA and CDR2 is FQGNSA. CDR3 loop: CASSYNRGTRKTQYF. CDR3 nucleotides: TGTGCCAGCAGCTACAACAGGGGGACTAGGAAGACCCAGTACTTC.

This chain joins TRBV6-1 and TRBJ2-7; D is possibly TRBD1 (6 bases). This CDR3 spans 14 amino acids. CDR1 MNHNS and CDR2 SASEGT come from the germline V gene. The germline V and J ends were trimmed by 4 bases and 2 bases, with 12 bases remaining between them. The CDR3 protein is CASSGSGDPYEQYF. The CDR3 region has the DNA TGTGCCAGCAGTGGCTCAGGGGACCCCTACGAGCAGTACTTC.

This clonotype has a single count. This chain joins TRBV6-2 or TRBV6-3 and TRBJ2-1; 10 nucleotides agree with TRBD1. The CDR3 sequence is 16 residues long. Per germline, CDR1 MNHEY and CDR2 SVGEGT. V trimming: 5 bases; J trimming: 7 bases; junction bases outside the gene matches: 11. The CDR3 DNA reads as TGTGCCAGCAGTCCCCTGGACAGGGGGATAGAGAATGAGCAGTTCTTC. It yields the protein CASSPLDRGIENEQFF.

The CDR3 here is CASSLDGNTIYF. DNA of the CDR3: TGCGCCAGCAGCCTGGATGGAAACACCATATATTTT. The chain joins TRBV5-1 to TRBJ1-3; unclear D gene. Germline V gene lookup returns CDR1 SGHRS and CDR2 YFSETQ. The ends were cut back, 4 bases at V and 3 bases at J, with 5 bases in the middle. The CDR3 runs 12 residues.

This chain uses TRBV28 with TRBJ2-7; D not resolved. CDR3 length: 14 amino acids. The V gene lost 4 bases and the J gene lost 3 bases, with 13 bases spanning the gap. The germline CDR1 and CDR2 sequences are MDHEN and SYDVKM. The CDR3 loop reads CASSWRQPDYEQYF. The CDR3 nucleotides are TGTGCCAGCAGTTGGCGGCAGCCAGACTACGAGCAGTACTTC.

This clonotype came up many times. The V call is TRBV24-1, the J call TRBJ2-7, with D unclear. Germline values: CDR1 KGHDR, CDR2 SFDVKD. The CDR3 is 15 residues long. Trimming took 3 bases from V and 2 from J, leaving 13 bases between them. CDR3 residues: CATSDPRTYPYEQYF. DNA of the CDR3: TGTGCCACCAGTGATCCCCGGACGTATCCCTACGAGCAGTACTTC.

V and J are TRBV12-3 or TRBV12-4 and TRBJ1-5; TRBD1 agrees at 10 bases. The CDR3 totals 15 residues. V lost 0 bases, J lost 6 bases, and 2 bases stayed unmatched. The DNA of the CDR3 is TGTGCCAGCAGTTTAGCGGGACAGGGGACTCAGCCCCAGCATTTT. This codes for CASSLAGQGTQPQHF.

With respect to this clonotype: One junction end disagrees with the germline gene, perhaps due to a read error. CDR3 amino acids: CTSSLELAGTCEQYF. CDR3 nucleotides: TGCACCAGCAGCTTGGAGCTAGCCGGAACCTGCGAGCAGTACTTC. The V call is TRBV5-1, the J call TRBJ2-7, with D possibly being TRBD2 (5 bases). Germline lookup yields CDR1 SGHRS and CDR2 YFSETQ. This CDR3 is built from 15 residues.

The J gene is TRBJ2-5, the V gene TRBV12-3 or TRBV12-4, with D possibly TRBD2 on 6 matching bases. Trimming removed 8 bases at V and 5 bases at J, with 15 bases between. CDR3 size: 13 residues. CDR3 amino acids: CASGRSSLETQYF. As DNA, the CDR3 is TGTGCCAGCGGGAGGTCTAGTTTGGAGACCCAGTACTTC.

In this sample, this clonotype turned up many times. The CDR3 loop is CASSLGVSGSYEQFF. CDR3 DNA: TGTGCCAGCAGCTTGGGGGTTAGCGGGAGTTATGAGCAGTTCTTC. The chain recombines TRBV5-5 with TRBJ2-1; 9 bases are shared with TRBD2. Germline V lookup: CDR1 SGHKS, CDR2 YYEKEE (reference sequence). The CDR3 totals 15 residues. J lost 8 bases, V lost 0 bases, and 6 bases had no gene match.

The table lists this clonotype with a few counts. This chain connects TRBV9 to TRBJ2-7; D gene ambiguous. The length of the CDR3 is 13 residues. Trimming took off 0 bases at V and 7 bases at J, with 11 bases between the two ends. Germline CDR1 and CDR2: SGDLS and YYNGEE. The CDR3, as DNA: TGTGCCAGCAGCGTAGGTCCCGACAATGAGCAGTACTTC. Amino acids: CASSVGPDNEQYF.

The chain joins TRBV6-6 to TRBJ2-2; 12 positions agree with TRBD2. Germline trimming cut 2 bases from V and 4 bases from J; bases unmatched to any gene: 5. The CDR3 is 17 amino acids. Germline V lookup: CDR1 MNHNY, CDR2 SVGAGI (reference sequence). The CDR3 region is CASSYPSGRAATGELFF. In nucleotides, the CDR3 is TGTGCCAGCAGTTACCCTAGCGGGAGGGCCGCCACCGGGGAGCTGTTTTTT.

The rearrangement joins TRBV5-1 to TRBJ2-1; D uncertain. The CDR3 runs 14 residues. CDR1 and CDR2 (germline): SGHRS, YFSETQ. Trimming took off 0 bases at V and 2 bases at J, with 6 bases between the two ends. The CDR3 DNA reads TGCGCCAGCAGCTTGGACTTCCCCTACAATGAGCAGTTCTTC. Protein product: CASSLDFPYNEQFF. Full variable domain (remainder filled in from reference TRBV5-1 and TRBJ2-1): KAGVTQTPRYLIKTRGQQVTLSCSPISGHRSVSWYQQTPGQGLQFLFEYFSETQRNKGNFPGRFSGRQFSNSRSEMNVSTLELGDSALYLCASSLDFPYNEQFFGPGTRLTVL.

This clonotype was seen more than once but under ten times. The CDR3 sequence is CASSSNRDRGPYEQYF. As DNA, the CDR3 is TGTGCCAGCAGCTCAAACCGGGACAGGGGGCCCTACGAGCAGTACTTC. The V and J genes are TRBV7-2 and TRBJ2-7; 12 positions agree with TRBD1. Germline V gene data show CDR1 as SGHTA and CDR2 as FQGNSA. This CDR3 is 16 amino acids long. The V and J ends lost 4 bases and 2 bases, in that order; junction bases with no gene match: 6. The full variable domain, in which reference TRBV7-2 and TRBJ2-7 provide the parts outside the CDR3, is GAGVSQSPSNKVTEKGKDVELRCDPISGHTALYWYRQSLGQGLEFLIYFQGNSAPDKSGLPSDRFSAERTGGSVSTLTIQRTQQEDSAVYLCASSSNRDRGPYEQYFGPGTRLTVT.